These 20 T cell receptor beta chains originate from one sample sequenced in a study of blood T cells in healthy people across ages. A sample-barcoded 5' primer and a J-beta primer mix were used in a second PCR of about 7 to 12 cycles. TCRdb reprocessed the 5' RACE reads with MiXCR, giving one entry per CDR3 protein. The data show 1.8 million or so distinct CDR3 sequences, approximately 40% seen once. The sequenced material came from blood. All receptors come from a human donor in good health.

V usage is TRBV29-1 and J usage is TRBJ2-4; TRBD1 might be the D (6 bases). The DNA end is a closer match to TRBJ2-5, so the J assignment may be wrong. Germline V gene sequence: CDR1 SQVTM, CDR2 ANQGSEA. This CDR3 comprises 13 residues. CDR3: CSVKPRGWETQYF. In DNA, the CDR3 is TGCAGCGTTAAACCAAGGGGGTGGGAGACCCAGTACTTC.

This clonotype came up a few times. The chain couples TRBV15 to TRBJ2-4; 8 bases match TRBD1. The end of the DNA aligns better with TRBJ2-7, so the J call may be wrong. Germline values: CDR1 LNHNV, CDR2 YYDKDF (reference sequence). This CDR3 has 14 amino acids. CDR3 nucleotide sequence: TGTGCCACCAGCAGACAAACGACAGGGGACGAGCAGTACTTC. This codes for CATSRQTTGDEQYF.

V and J are TRBV6-5 and TRBJ2-7; 7 bases map to TRBD2. Germline V gene lookup returns CDR1 MNHEY and CDR2 SVGAGI. The CDR3 length is 14 residues. V trimming: 0 bases; J trimming: 3 bases; junction bases outside the gene matches: 2. The CDR3 sequence is CASSYSAGDYEQYF. CDR3 DNA: TGTGCCAGCAGTTACTCGGCGGGGGACTACGAGCAGTACTTC.

The V gene is TRBV29-1, the J gene TRBJ2-2; D is undetermined. Looked up from germline, CDR1 is SQVTM and CDR2 is ANQGSEA. This CDR3 spans 14 amino acids. The V end lost 8 bases, the J end lost 3 bases, and 16 bases lay between the germline ends. This CDR3 is CSTRTAEDTGELFF. CDR3 bases: TGCAGCACAAGGACCGCCGAGGACACCGGGGAGCTGTTTTTT.

This clonotype occurred a few times. Written as DNA, the CDR3 is TGTGCCAGCAGTGACGGGGGGTTCGACAATGAGCAGTTCTTC. Its translation is CASSDGGFDNEQFF. This rearrangement joins TRBV6-4 to TRBJ2-1; D is possibly TRBD2 (6 bases). Germline assignment: CDR1 MRHNA and CDR2 SNTAGT. CDR3 size: 14 residues. V lost 2 bases, J lost 5 bases, and 10 bases lay in between.

This clonotype was counted a single time. The chain links TRBV10-3 to TRBJ2-3, with TRBD2 identical over 9 bases. Germline V gene lookup returns CDR1 ENHRY and CDR2 SYGVKD. V trimming: 4 bases; J trimming: 2 bases; junction bases outside the gene matches: 13. The CDR3 is 18 residues long. The CDR3 DNA is TGTGCCATCAGTGGAGGAGCGGGGGGATCAAAACCCACAGATACGCAGTATTTT. Translating gives CAISGGAGGSKPTDTQYF.

The rearrangement joins TRBV15 to TRBJ2-7; the D gene is possibly TRBD1 (6 bases). The CDR3 runs to 16 residues. Germline CDR1 and CDR2: LNHNV and YYDKDF (reference sequence). V was pared by 1 base and J by 0 bases, with 13 bases between. The CDR3: CATSRGLTGLSYEQYF. As DNA, the CDR3 is TGTGCCACCAGCAGAGGTCTGACAGGCCTCTCCTACGAGCAGTACTTC.

This clonotype has just a few counts. V usage is TRBV20-1 and J usage is TRBJ1-2; the match to TRBD1 covers 10 bases. V gave up 5 bases and J gave up 7 bases; unmatched junction bases: 10. This CDR3 is built from 14 residues. Per germline, CDR1 DFQATT and CDR2 SNEGSKA (reference sequence). The CDR3 loop reads CSARKTGTGVGYTF. The CDR3 bases are TGCAGTGCTCGAAAAACCGGGACAGGGGTTGGCTACACCTTC.

The chain employs TRBV2 and TRBJ2-3; TRBD1 might be the D (6 bases). Germline-derived CDR1 and CDR2 are SNHLY and FYNNEI. The ends were cut back, 6 bases at V and 6 bases at J, with 13 bases in the middle. The CDR3 covers 13 residues. Here the CDR3 DNA reads TGTGCCAGCAGGAGACAGGCCCCGGATACGCAGTATTTT. Protein product: CASRRQAPDTQYF.

This clonotype has only a few counts. This sequence joins TRBV7-9 and TRBJ1-2; D is perhaps TRBD1 (5 bases). V dropped 1 base and J dropped 6 bases, with 18 bases sitting between them. This CDR3 contains 16 residues. Germline assignment: CDR1 SEHNR and CDR2 FQNEAQ (reference sequence). The CDR3 nucleotides are TGTGCCAGCAGCTTAGGGGCGGGACTCGGAGGGAATGGCTACACCTTC. Encoded protein: CASSLGAGLGGNGYTF.

The CDR3 DNA is TGCAGTGCTAGAGATAGGACAGCCGCTAACTATGGCTACACCTTC. Its translation is CSARDRTAANYGYTF. V gene TRBV20-1 combines with J gene TRBJ1-2, with a weak D call TRBD1 (6 bases). The CDR3 has 15 amino acids. CDR1 is DFQATT and CDR2 is SNEGSKA in the germline V gene (reference sequence). V gave up 0 bases and J gave up 0 bases, with 11 bases separating them.

The rearrangement uses TRBV10-3 and TRBJ1-1; the D is unclear. Trimming cost V 0 bases and J 0 bases, with 17 bases left between them. The CDR3 spans 18 residues. The germline gives CDR1 ENHRY, CDR2 SYGVKD. The CDR3 coding sequence is TGTGCCATCAGTGAGTCGATAAAGGGCCGCGGGATGAACACTGAAGCTTTCTTT. Its protein is CAISESIKGRGMNTEAFF.

This clonotype has only a few counts. This chain joins TRBV12-3 or TRBV12-4 and TRBJ1-5; D is uncertain. CDR3 size: 13 residues. Between the trimmed V and J ends, which lost 4 bases and 3 bases, there was a span of 7 bases. In DNA, the CDR3 is TGTGCCAGCAGTTCGGAGGCCAATCAGCCCCAGCATTTT. Translation gives CASSSEANQPQHF.

This clonotype was seen only a few times. This chain connects TRBV12-3 or TRBV12-4 to TRBJ2-4; 12 bases map to TRBD2. V shed 3 bases, J shed 3 bases, and the junction held 9 bases outside the gene matches. The CDR3 is made up of 18 amino acids. Written as DNA, the CDR3 is TGTGCCAGCAGTTTCGGGCTAGCGGGGGGGTCTGGCAAAAACATTCAGTACTTC. Its translation: CASSFGLAGGSGKNIQYF.

This sequence joins TRBV5-5 and TRBJ2-5; D call uncertain. The CDR3 has 14 residues. The V and J ends lost 0 bases and 0 bases respectively, with 6 bases between them. The germline CDR1 and CDR2 sequences are SGHKS and YYEKEE (reference sequence). CDR3 sequence (DNA): TGTGCCAGCAGCTTGGTGTGGCACCAAGAGACCCAGTACTTC. Protein product: CASSLVWHQETQYF. The variable domain in full, completed from reference TRBV5-5 and TRBJ2-5, reads DAGVTQSPTHLIKTRGQQVTLRCSPISGHKSVSWYQQVLGQGPQFIFQYYEKEERGRGNFPDRFSARQFPNYSSELNVNALLLGDSALYLCASSLVWHQETQYFGPGTRLLVL.

This clonotype has only one observation. This rearrangement joins TRBV6-2 or TRBV6-3 to TRBJ1-2, with D maybe TRBD1 (5 bases). Between the trimmed V and J ends, which lost 8 bases and 4 bases, there was a span of 14 bases. Germline assignment: CDR1 MNHEY and CDR2 SVGEGT. The CDR3 totals 13 residues. The DNA for the CDR3 is TGTGCCAGCCATCCAGGGTCTACCTATGGCTACACCTTC. This gives the protein CASHPGSTYGYTF.

Remarks on this clonotype: A much larger clone sits a single nucleotide away, making a read error possible. The genes are TRBV7-7 and TRBJ2-4; D is unclear. V dropped 1 base and J dropped 13 bases, with 14 bases sitting between them. Germline V gene data show CDR1 as SSHAT and CDR2 as FNYEAQ (reference sequence). CDR3 length equals 13 residues. In nucleotides, the CDR3 is TGTGCCAGCAGCTTAGATCGACACAATGAGCAGTACTTC. It translates to CASSLDRHNEQYF. The full variable domain, rest sourced from reference TRBV7-7 and TRBJ2-4, is GAGVSQSPRYKVTKRGQDVTLRCDPISSHATLYWYQQALGQGPEFLTYFNYEAQPDKSGLPSDRFSAERPEGSISTLTIQRTEQRDSAMYRCASSLDRHNEQYFGAGTRLSVL.

This clonotype came up a few times. The rearrangement uses TRBV14 and TRBJ2-1, with D unresolved. Germline CDR1 SGHDN, CDR2 FVKESK. The CDR3 sequence is 15 residues long. V was clipped by 1 base and J by 8 bases, with 15 bases between them. The CDR3 reads CASSQVSLPSHEQFF. CDR3 nucleotides: TGTGCCAGCAGCCAAGTAAGTCTTCCCTCCCATGAGCAGTTCTTC.

Points on this clonotype: One end of the junction does not line up with germline, which may come from a read error. V and J are TRBV5-1 and TRBJ2-3, with 13 nucleotides matching TRBD2. Germline assignment: CDR1 SGHRS and CDR2 YFSETQ. The CDR3 runs to 16 residues. The CDR3 DNA follows: TGCGTCAGCAGCCTAGGACTAGCGGGGGACACAGATACGCAGTATTTT. Amino acid sequence: CVSSLGLAGDTDTQYF.

The chain employs TRBV5-1 and TRBJ2-5; 7 bases match TRBD1. CDR1 SGHRS and CDR2 YFSETQ come from the germline V gene. This CDR3 has 15 residues. With 3 bases clipped from V and 4 bases from J, the junction kept 9 bases outside the gene matches. The CDR3 DNA sequence: TGCGCCAGCAGCTCATCGACAGGGTTAGGAGAGACCCAGTACTTC. Translated: CASSSSTGLGETQYF.